This T cell receptor beta chain stems from a study of T cell responses to AZD1222 COVID-19 vaccine. General study results and limits: Breadth and depth of Spike-specific TCRs rose after two AZD1222 doses. Repertoires were obtained only post-peak T cell response. Close to half of spike-specific TCRs reportedly recognize unmutated variant regions.

This clone occurred a few times. Its specificity is unknown. The CDR3 has 15 amino acids. V was shortened by 3 bases and J by 7 bases, with 16 bases between the two germline ends. Germline CDR1 and CDR2: SGHNT and YYREEE (reference sequence). Sequenced by immunoSEQ multiplex PCR; TCRdb stores in-frame clones only, minus some. The sample consists of around 270,000 clones, about 94% of them appearing once. V and J are TRBV5-4 and TRBJ2-2; weak D call: TRBD1 (6 bases). Here the sequenced sample was peripheral blood, taken 28 days after the second AZD1222 dose. The sequence was collected from an adult who received the AZD1222 COVID-19 vaccine. CDR3 nucleotides: TGTGCCAGCAGCTCCGCCACAGGGAGAGTCGGGGAGCTGTTTTTT. It yields the protein CASSSATGRVGELFF.